A single sample gave rise to the 18 T cell receptor beta chains below, sequenced in a study of metastatic and nonmetastatic thyroid tumors. The entire patient cohort was treatment-naive prior to thyroid surgery. TCRdb reprocessed the PCR reads via MiXCR. Of around 35,000 clones listed, roughly 15% are singletons. The sample was blood. These receptors were obtained from a female donor with papillary thyroid cancer or a benign thyroid nodule (not recorded which). Some clones in this sample may be carry-over from other donors' samples.

This clone was seen ten or more times. The chain has TRBV28 and TRBJ2-1; no reliable D call. The V end was cut by 7 bases, the J end by 0 bases, with 13 bases between. The CDR3 spans 15 residues. Germline V gene data show CDR1 as MDHEN and CDR2 as SYDVKM. The CDR3 reads CASNRAPSSYNEQFF. For the CDR3, the DNA is TGTGCCAGCAACCGGGCGCCGAGCTCCTACAATGAGCAGTTCTTC.

This clone was counted many times. J is TRBJ1-1 and V is TRBV20-1, with D perhaps matching TRBD1 (6 bases). V was trimmed by 6 bases and J by 1 base, leaving 15 bases between them. Germline V CDR1 and CDR2: DFQATT, SNEGSKA (reference sequence). The CDR3 length is 14 residues. CDR3 residues: CSAQPGHRNTEAFF. Here the CDR3 DNA reads TGCAGTGCCCAACCGGGACATAGGAACACTGAAGCTTTCTTT.

Note on this clone: Since the CDR3 does not end with the conserved phenylalanine or tryptophan, this likely comes from a read error. V and J are TRBV27 and TRBJ1-5, with 8 bases identical to TRBD1. The CDR3 loop spans 15 amino acids. In germline, CDR1 is MNHEY, CDR2 SMNVEV (reference sequence). The DNA of the CDR3 is TGTGCCACCAGTTTATACAGGGGGGACAATCAGCCCCAGCATTTA. Translating it yields CATSLYRGDNQPQHL.

In its sample, this clone was seen many times. The chain combines TRBV29-1 with TRBJ2-3; 10 nucleotides agree with TRBD2. There are 14 residues in the CDR3. With V trimmed by 3 bases and J by 1 base, 1 base remained unmatched. Germline V gives CDR1 SQVTM, CDR2 ANQGSEA. The CDR3 coding sequence is TGCAGCGTTGATGGGACTAGCGGCACAGATACGCAGTATTTT. The encoded protein is CSVDGTSGTDTQYF.

This clone was detected ten times or more. V and J are TRBV28 and TRBJ2-7; 8 bases agree with TRBD1. This CDR3 comprises 15 residues. With 1 base clipped from V and 3 bases from J, the junction kept 5 bases outside the gene matches. Germline-derived CDR1 and CDR2 are MDHEN and SYDVKM. The CDR3 protein is CASSLYRDRLYEQYF. The CDR3 DNA reads as TGTGCCAGCAGTTTATACCGGGACAGGCTCTACGAGCAGTACTTC.

By sample share, this clone is medium-sized. Here the CDR3 reads CSARESGEIYGYTF. The CDR3 DNA sequence: TGCAGTGCTAGGGAGTCCGGAGAGATCTATGGCTACACCTTC. The chain has TRBV20-1 and TRBJ1-2; D gene unclear. The CDR3 contains 14 residues. Germline V lookup: CDR1 DFQATT, CDR2 SNEGSKA (reference sequence). Deletions cut 3 bases from V and 4 bases from J, with 15 bases between.

This clone showed up just a few times. One end of the junction is discordant with germline, which a read error may explain. The rearrangement links TRBV20-1 to TRBJ2-7, with 9 bases fitting TRBD1. Per germline, CDR1 DFQATT and CDR2 SNEGSKA (reference sequence). The CDR3 runs 15 residues. The CDR3 DNA reads as TGCTGTGCTAGAGATCCAGGGACAGGGTTTCGCGAGGAGTACTTC. It is translated as CCARDPGTGFREEYF.

This clone showed up many times. This chain connects TRBV28 to TRBJ2-7; D is possibly TRBD2 (6 bases). Germline V lookup: CDR1 MDHEN, CDR2 SYDVKM. This CDR3 comprises 14 residues. V lost 0 bases, J lost 5 bases, and 11 bases lay in between. The CDR3 sequence is CASSLWGGLNEQYF. CDR3 nucleotide sequence: TGTGCCAGCAGTTTATGGGGAGGTTTGAACGAGCAGTACTTC.

This clone was seen at least ten times. The chain links TRBV19 to TRBJ1-3; no firm D call. CDR1 and CDR2 from the germline V gene are LNHDA and SQIVND (reference sequence). This CDR3 is built from 14 residues. V lost 7 bases to trimming and J lost 0 bases, with 10 bases between them. CDR3 coding DNA: TGTGCCAGTAAGTCAGAGAGCTCTGGAAACACCATATATTTT. Translation: CASKSESSGNTIYF.

This clone has a count of ten or more. This chain joins TRBV30 and TRBJ1-2, with no clear D. The V gene's germline CDR1 is GTSNPN and CDR2 SVGIG (reference sequence). The CDR3 is 13 residues long. The ends were cut back, 0 bases at V and 5 bases at J, with 10 bases in the middle. In nucleotides, the CDR3 is TGTGCCTGGAGTGTACGGTTTGGGTATGGCTACACCTTC. Protein product: CAWSVRFGYGYTF.

The chain joins TRBV27 to TRBJ2-3, with D perhaps TRBD2 (5 bases). The V and J ends lost 6 bases and 4 bases respectively, with 14 bases between them. Germline V lookup: CDR1 MNHEY, CDR2 SMNVEV (reference sequence). This CDR3 region has 14 residues. The CDR3 DNA reads as TGTGCCAGCAGGTCTTTTAGGGAGTCAGATACGCAGTATTTT. This translates into CASRSFRESDTQYF.

Only a few counts were recorded for this clone. A read error is possible here, since a much larger clone lies one base away. The CDR3 region has the DNA TGTGCCATCGCGAGGGCCAATCAGCCCCAGCATTTT. Translated, it gives CAIARANQPQHF. The chain employs TRBV6-1 and TRBJ1-5; the D is unclear. The CDR3 totals 12 residues. V gave up 10 bases and J gave up 3 bases, with 10 bases separating them. CDR1 and CDR2 (germline): MNHNS, SASEGT.

This clone was counted at least ten times. V and J are TRBV6-5 and TRBJ2-1; 9 nucleotides agree with TRBD1. The CDR3 loop spans 16 amino acids. Unmatched junction bases numbered 5, after V lost 2 bases and J lost 3 bases. The germline CDR1 and CDR2 sequences are MNHEY and SVGAGI. The CDR3: CASSYGGQGYYNEQFF. In DNA form, the CDR3 reads TGTGCCAGCAGTTACGGGGGACAGGGTTACTACAATGAGCAGTTCTTC.

This clone was recorded at least ten times. The rearrangement links TRBV4-1 to TRBJ2-7; D is perhaps TRBD2 (5 bases). The CDR3 runs to 15 residues. In germline, CDR1 is MGHRA, CDR2 YSYEKL. Trimming cost V 1 base and J 5 bases, with 15 bases left between them. The CDR3 nucleotides read TGCGCCAGCAGCCAAGTCCTCGGGAATCAACACGAGCAGTACTTC. Its protein product is CASSQVLGNQHEQYF.

This clone occurred many times. V is TRBV19 and J is TRBJ2-6; no clear D. Looked up from germline, CDR1 is LNHDA and CDR2 is SQIVND (reference sequence). The CDR3 extends over 17 amino acids. V was pared by 6 bases and J by 0 bases, with 15 bases between. CDR3 loop: CASSMGGLASGANVLTF. CDR3 nucleotides: TGTGCCAGTAGCATGGGCGGTTTAGCCTCTGGGGCCAACGTCCTGACTTTC.

In its sample, this clone was seen many times. The J gene is TRBJ1-1, the V gene TRBV20-1; maybe TRBD1 (5 bases). The CDR3 is 11 residues long. The V gene lost 5 bases and the J gene lost 8 bases, with 12 bases spanning the gap. Per germline, CDR1 DFQATT and CDR2 SNEGSKA (reference sequence). The CDR3 sequence: CSASRGSEAFF. The CDR3 DNA sequence: TGCAGTGCTTCACGGGGCTCGGAAGCTTTCTTT.

This clone has ten or more counts. The rearrangement joins TRBV4-1 to TRBJ2-6, with TRBD2 matching 8 bases. Germline V lookup: CDR1 MGHRA, CDR2 YSYEKL. V dropped 2 bases and J dropped 0; count of bases not matched to a gene: 9. The CDR3 has 19 residues. Here the CDR3 reads CASSQPPGRGPSGANVLTF. The DNA of the CDR3 is TGCGCCAGCAGCCAACCCCCCGGGAGGGGTCCCTCTGGGGCCAACGTCCTGACTTTC.

This sequence joins TRBV28 and TRBJ2-2; D unresolved. Trimming stripped 3 bases from V and 4 bases from J, with 15 bases between. Per the germline V gene, CDR1 is MDHEN and CDR2 is SYDVKM. CDR3 length: 16 amino acids. CDR3 coding DNA: TGTGCCAGCAGTTTTTATCAGCTTAAGAGCACCGGGGAGCTGTTTTTT. Translating gives CASSFYQLKSTGELFF. The complete variable domain, with remaining parts taken from reference TRBV28 and TRBJ2-2, reads DVKVTQSSRYLVKRTGEKVFLECVQDMDHENMFWYRQDPGLGLRLIYFSYDVKMKEKGDIPEGYSVSREKKERFSLILESASTNQTSMYLCASSFYQLKSTGELFFGEGSRLTVL.